One sample yielded the 10 T cell receptor beta chains listed below, sequenced in a study of cytomegalovirus exposure and HLA in healthy donors. The study ran its PCR with 60 Vbeta and 13 Jbeta primers. TCRdb's copy holds only in-frame clones and misses some; the assay was immunoSEQ multiplex PCR. The data show approximately 150,000 clones, with more than 70% seen just once and 0.75% to 0.95% held by the top ten. Sequencing used PBMCs. The source of these receptors is a woman aged 55-69 years in good health and CMV-seronegative.

The chain is built from TRBV6-6 and TRBJ2-7, with TRBD1 matching over 7 bases. Germline V CDR1 and CDR2: MNHNY, SVGAGI (reference sequence). J gave up 3 bases and V 6 bases, and 11 bases lay outside the gene matches. The CDR3 extends over 15 amino acids. The CDR3 bases are TGTGCCAGCAGAACTACAGGGGAGAGGGACTACGAGCAGTACTTC. Its translation: CASRTTGERDYEQYF.

The chain joins TRBV28 to TRBJ1-5, with D maybe TRBD1 (5 bases). CDR1 and CDR2 (germline): MDHEN, SYDVKM. V was shortened by 6 bases and J by 0 bases, with 15 bases between the two germline ends. The CDR3 covers 16 residues. CDR3 bases: TGTGCCAGCAGCCGGTGGAGGGACCCTAGCAATCAGCCCCAGCATTTT. This codes for CASSRWRDPSNQPQHF.

In its sample, this clone was seen a few times. The chain joins TRBV5-1 to TRBJ2-7; TRBD1 agrees at 8 bases. V dropped 1 base and J dropped 3; count of bases not matched to a gene: 6. The CDR3 spans 15 residues. Looked up from germline, CDR1 is SGHRS and CDR2 is YFSETQ. The CDR3 protein is CASSLLSGGGYEQYF. Written as DNA, the CDR3 is TGCGCCAGCAGCTTGTTATCAGGGGGCGGCTACGAGCAGTACTTC.

This clone has only a few counts. The V gene is TRBV7-6, the J gene TRBJ2-7; D unclear. The length of the CDR3 is 14 residues. V lost 2 bases and J 5 bases, leaving 13 bases between the germline ends. CDR1 SGHVS and CDR2 FNYEAQ come from the germline V gene. For the CDR3, the DNA is TGTGCCAGCAGCTTAAGCCCACAGTCCCACGAGCAGTACTTC. It translates to CASSLSPQSHEQYF.

The rearrangement joins TRBV4-1 to TRBJ1-1, with a weak D call TRBD1 (5 bases). V was clipped by 1 base and J by 6 bases, with 18 bases between them. Per the germline V gene, CDR1 is MGHRA and CDR2 is YSYEKL. The CDR3 runs to 16 residues. The CDR3 sequence is CASSQGVKGPAPEAFF. The DNA of the CDR3 is TGCGCCAGCAGCCAAGGTGTTAAGGGGCCGGCCCCTGAAGCTTTCTTT.

The rearrangement uses TRBV4-1 and TRBJ1-2, with D tentatively TRBD1 (6 bases). CDR3 length equals 15 residues. In germline, CDR1 is MGHRA, CDR2 YSYEKL. The V gene lost 4 bases and the J gene lost 5 bases, with 17 bases spanning the gap. CDR3 amino acids: CASSLLSPGEYGYTF. The CDR3 nucleotides are TGCGCCAGCAGCCTTCTCTCTCCAGGGGAGTATGGCTACACCTTC.

This chain joins TRBV4-1 and TRBJ2-7; unclear D gene. Per germline, CDR1 MGHRA and CDR2 YSYEKL. V shed 0 bases and J shed 0 bases, with 6 bases lying between them. CDR3 length equals 14 residues. In nucleotides, the CDR3 is TGCGCCAGCAGCCAAGAGGCCAGCTCCTACGAGCAGTACTTC. Encoded protein: CASSQEASSYEQYF.

This chain uses TRBV6-5 with TRBJ2-1, with 7 bases matching TRBD2. CDR3 length: 15 amino acids. Per germline, CDR1 MNHEY and CDR2 SVGAGI. With V trimmed by 5 bases and J by 2 bases, 6 bases remained unmatched. CDR3 in DNA: TGTGCCAGCAGTGCCAGCGGGGCCGCCTACAATGAGCAGTTCTTC. Translated, it gives CASSASGAAYNEQFF.

The genes are TRBV2 and TRBJ2-7, with D tentatively TRBD2 (5 bases). The V end was cut by 11 bases, the J end by 0 bases, with 11 bases between. Germline values: CDR1 SNHLY, CDR2 FYNNEI. This CDR3 is built from 12 residues. As DNA, the CDR3 is TGTGCCGGTACAGACTACTCCTACGAGCAGTACTTC. Translating it yields CAGTDYSYEQYF.

This sequence joins TRBV4-1 and TRBJ1-6; perhaps TRBD1 as D (5 bases). The germline V gene has CDR1 MGHRA and CDR2 YSYEKL. The CDR3 consists of 16 residues. V was clipped by 5 bases and J by 7 bases, with 18 bases between them. CDR3 DNA: TGCGCCAGCAGCTCCAGCGACCGGGGGGGAAATTCACCCCTCCACTTT. Amino acid sequence: CASSSSDRGGNSPLHF.